This entry is about one TCR beta chain. The antigen is unknown. The sample originates from a study of blood T cells in healthy people across ages. A second about 7 to 11 cycle PCR used barcoded and J-beta primers. MiXCR was run by TCRdb on the 5' RACE reads, yielding one entry per CDR3 protein. The sample records over 1.5 million distinct CDR3 sequences, roughly 49% being singletons. The CDR3 runs to 13 residues. V shed 8 bases and J shed 1 base, with 14 bases lying between them. The V gene's germline CDR1 is DFQATT and CDR2 SNEGSKA (reference sequence). Notes on the study in general: Shifts in expanded clonotypes may have been confounded by donor CMV status, which was unknown.

The chain employs TRBV20-1 and TRBJ2-5, with D possibly TRBD2 on 5 matching bases. The TCR comes from a woman aged 35 to 49 in good health. Sequenced material: blood. This CDR3 reads CSQRGTFQETQYF. CDR3 in DNA: TGCAGTCAACGGGGTACCTTCCAAGAGACCCAGTACTTC.